What follows is one TCR beta chain and its context. This clone was seen once. Its antigen remains unidentified. No much larger clonotype is one base removed from it; base qualities were not supplied. The data were taken from a study of blood T cell repertoires in COVID-19 (dated by TCRdb to the early 2020s). About the study as a whole: Samples from collaborators originated in the United States, Italy and Spain and spanned both the acute and convalescent phases of COVID-19. The prospective study material was composed of cDNA or gDNA derived from T cells, B-cell-depleted T cells, or PBMCs. The dataset comprised deeply sampled blood TCRbeta repertoires from subjects exposed to, actively infected with, or recovered from COVID-19. The repertoires were made available in a free public database intended to serve as a resource for research on the immune response to SARS-CoV-2. The samples were drawn from the first 160 participants of the ongoing ImmuneRACE study and from 1,254 subjects provided by 6 global collaborators. Nearly every sample came with metadata listing a de-identified subject ID, COVID-19 status, age in years and sex. Where available, HLA class I and class II types were obtained from metadata supplied by the sample provider rather than from assay-based typing.

Overall study results and their limits: The amount of clinical and demographic metadata varied by source and participant and was provided uncurated.

The immunoSEQ Assay, a bias-controlled multiplex PCR, was used to amplify TCRbeta CDR3 regions from genomic DNA. The original methods were these. The number of nucleated cells in each sample was estimated from the amplification of reference gene primers within the assay. Sequence reads were collapsed and filtered to measure the absolute abundance of every unique TCRbeta CDR3 rearrangement. For each sample, productive Simpson clonality was calculated by taking the square root of Simpson's diversity index across productive rearrangements. Entries here come from immuneACCESS through TCRdb and include only in-frame sequences with V and J called. Some clones fail to appear in such tables; in the studies checked, an unresolved V gene covers under half of the shortfall, and the cause of the remainder is unknown. The D gene and trimming were derived from the DNA, and the V and J assignments and clone size from that table. The sample has roughly 430,000 clones on record, around 90% of them singletons. The ten largest make up around 2% of the sample.

Trimming leaves V shorter by 0 bases and J shorter by 4 bases, with the junction holding 7 bases beyond the gene matches. Based on the germline V gene (reference sequence), the CDR1 and CDR2 sequences are LGHDT and YNNKEL. CDR3 length: 16 amino acids, cysteine to phenylalanine. Left in the record is the CDR3 DNA by itself, 48 bases read in frame from the first base. In the prospective study, participants were 18 to 89 years old, resided in about two dozen geographic areas of the United States, and were enrolled through a virtual design. Cohort assignment in the prospective study relied on participant-reported clinical history from a screening survey and a study questionnaire. Mobile phlebotomists in the prospective study collected whole blood, serum and a nasopharyngeal or oropharyngeal swab from every participant. Participants in the prospective study had the option to provide additional blood draws and questionnaires over a roughly two-month period. Prospective study blood samples were shipped either frozen or at room temperature before DNA extraction.

Rearrangement joined TRBV3-1 (or the pseudogene TRBV3-2) to TRBJ2-7; the junction holds 9 bases that match TRBD2. The clonotype comes from a woman aged 40 to 49 with acute COVID-19. The sample was PBMCs or T cells enriched from blood (not recorded which). The nucleotide sequence reads as follows: TGTGCCAGCAGCCAAGATCGGGCGGGGGGGCCTTACGAGCAGTACTTC. This encodes CASSQDRAGGPYEQYF.